This T cell receptor (beta chain) was retrieved from a study of blood T cell repertoires in COVID-19. Study details: PBMCs, B-cell-depleted T cells, or T cells were the source of the cDNA or gDNA that made up the material.

The CDR3 loop spans 16 amino acids. The V end lost 2 bases, the J end lost 0 bases, and 11 bases lay between the germline ends. Germline V lookup: CDR1 SNHLY, CDR2 FYNNEI. How the authors handled the data: The assay estimated nucleated cells by amplifying reference gene primers. Sequenced by immunoSEQ multiplex PCR; TCRdb stores in-frame clones only, minus some. V, J and clone size were drawn from that table, and D and trimming were deduced from the DNA. Of under 15,000 clones listed, around 82% are singletons. Input material: peripheral blood. The sequence was obtained from a human donor in a cohort sampled during active COVID-19. The chain joins TRBV2 to TRBJ1-3; D is ambiguous. The CDR3 nucleotides are TGTGCCAGCAGTGAAAGTCACAGTATCTCTGGAAACACCATATATTTT. Protein sequence: CASSESHSISGNTIYF. Combining the CDR3 with reference TRBV2 and TRBJ1-3 gives the whole variable domain EPEVTQTPSHQVTQMGQEVILRCVPISNHLYFYWYRQILGQKVEFLVSFYNNEISEKSEIFDDQFSVERPDGSNFTLKIRSTKLEDSAMYFCASSESHSISGNTIYFGEGSWLTVV.